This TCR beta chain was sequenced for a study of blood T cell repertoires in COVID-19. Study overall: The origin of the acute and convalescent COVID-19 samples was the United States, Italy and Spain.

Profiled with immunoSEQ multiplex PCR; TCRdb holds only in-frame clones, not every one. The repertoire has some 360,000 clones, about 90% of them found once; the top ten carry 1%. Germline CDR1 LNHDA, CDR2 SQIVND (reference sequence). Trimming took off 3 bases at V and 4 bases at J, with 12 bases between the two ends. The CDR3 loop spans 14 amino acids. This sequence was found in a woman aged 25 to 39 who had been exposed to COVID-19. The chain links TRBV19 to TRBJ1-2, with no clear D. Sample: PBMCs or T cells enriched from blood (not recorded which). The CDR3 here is CASSISRDSYGYTF. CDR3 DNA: TGTGCCAGTAGTATTAGCCGAGACTCCTATGGCTACACCTTC.